The 8 T cell receptor beta chains below were found in one sample sequenced in a study of cytomegalovirus exposure and HLA in healthy donors. PCR involved 60 Vbeta and 13 Jbeta primers. The data were produced by immunoSEQ multiplex PCR, yet TCRdb's version contains in-frame clones alone and is incomplete. Of about 120,000 clones listed, around 65% are singletons. Sequenced sample: PBMCs. The receptors shown here come from a man between 18 and 35 years old in good health and CMV-seronegative.

This clone was seen only a few times. This chain uses TRBV28 with TRBJ1-5, with 10 nucleotides matching TRBD1. The CDR3 runs to 16 residues. After removal of 6 bases from V and 2 bases from J, the junction contained 7 bases not matched to a gene. Germline CDR1 reads MDHEN; CDR2 reads SYDVKM. CDR3 region: CASSQWTGGGNQPQHF. DNA for the CDR3: TGTGCCAGCAGCCAATGGACAGGGGGAGGCAATCAGCCCCAGCATTTT.

This clone was found once. J is TRBJ1-2 and V is TRBV28; 8 bases line up with TRBD1. The CDR3 runs 14 residues. V was pared by 6 bases and J by 4 bases, with 7 bases of the junction left unmatched. Germline-derived CDR1 and CDR2 are MDHEN and SYDVKM. The CDR3 DNA reads TGTGCCAGCAGCCAGGCGGACAGGGCCTATGGCTACACCTTC. Amino acid sequence: CASSQADRAYGYTF.

V is TRBV27 and J is TRBJ2-7, with 8 bases matching TRBD2. Germline CDR1 is MNHEY and CDR2 is SMNVEV (reference sequence). J lost 2 bases, V lost 0 bases, and 6 bases had no gene match. The CDR3 is made up of 16 amino acids. DNA of the CDR3: TGTGCCAGCAGTTTATCTAGACTAGCGCAAACCTACGAGCAGTACTTC. It specifies CASSLSRLAQTYEQYF.

This clone has a handful of counts. This rearrangement joins TRBV15 to TRBJ2-1, with 7 bases lining up with TRBD2. The V gene end was trimmed by 1 base and the J gene end by 4 bases; junction bases not matched to a gene: 4. The V gene's germline CDR1 is LNHNV and CDR2 YYDKDF (reference sequence). CDR3 size: 15 residues. As DNA, the CDR3 is TGTGCCACCAGCAGAGTGGCGGGAGATTACAATGAGCAGTTCTTC. Its translation: CATSRVAGDYNEQFF.

The chain couples TRBV7-2 to TRBJ2-1; D is possibly TRBD2 (6 bases). Trimming stripped 3 bases from V and 2 bases from J, with 14 bases between. The CDR3 is 16 amino acids. CDR1 and CDR2 from the germline V gene are SGHTA and FQGNSA. DNA for the CDR3: TGTGCCAGCAGCTTCAGTGGGACTTCTACCTACAATGAGCAGTTCTTC. Translating it yields CASSFSGTSTYNEQFF.

This clone was seen a few times. CDR3 residues: CASSLPGRDEKLFF. The CDR3 nucleotides read TGCGCCAGCAGCCTCCCAGGGAGGGATGAAAAACTGTTTTTT. This sequence joins TRBV4-1 and TRBJ1-4; the D gene is possibly TRBD1 (5 bases). V was pared by 4 bases and J by 6 bases, with 12 bases between. Germline CDR1 MGHRA, CDR2 YSYEKL. This CDR3 has 14 residues.

The chain couples TRBV6-5 to TRBJ2-7, with a possible D match to TRBD1 (6 bases). The end of the DNA fits TRBJ2-1 better, so the J call may be wrong. The CDR3 totals 12 residues. Germline lookup yields CDR1 MNHEY and CDR2 SVGAGI. CDR3 protein: CASSRGSYEQFF. DNA of the CDR3: TGTGCCAGCAGTAGGGGGAGCTACGAGCAGTTCTTC.

This chain uses TRBV15 with TRBJ2-3, with a tentative D call TRBD2 (6 bases). This CDR3 has 18 amino acids. With 0 bases removed from V and 3 bases from J, the gap between germline ends came to 19 bases. The germline CDR1 and CDR2 sequences are LNHNV and YYDKDF (reference sequence). The CDR3 sequence: CATSRDQALGGRTDTQYF. For the CDR3, the DNA is TGTGCCACCAGCAGAGATCAAGCCCTGGGGGGTAGAACAGATACGCAGTATTTT.